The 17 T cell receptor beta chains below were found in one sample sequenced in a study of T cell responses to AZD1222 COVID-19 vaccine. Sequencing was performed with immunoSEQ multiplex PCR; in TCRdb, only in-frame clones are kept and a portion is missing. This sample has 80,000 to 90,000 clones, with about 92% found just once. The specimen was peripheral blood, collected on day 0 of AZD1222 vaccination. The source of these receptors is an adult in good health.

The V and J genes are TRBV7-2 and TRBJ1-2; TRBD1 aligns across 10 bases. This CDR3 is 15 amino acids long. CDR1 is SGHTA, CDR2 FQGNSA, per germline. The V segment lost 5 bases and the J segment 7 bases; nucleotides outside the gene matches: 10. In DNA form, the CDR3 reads TGTGCCAGCAGCCCCTTGACAGGGGGCGCCGGTGGCTACACCTTC. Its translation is CASSPLTGGAGGYTF.

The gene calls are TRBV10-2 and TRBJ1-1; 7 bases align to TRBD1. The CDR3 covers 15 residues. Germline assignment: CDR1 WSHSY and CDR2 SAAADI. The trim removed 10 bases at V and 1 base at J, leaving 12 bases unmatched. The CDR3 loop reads CATRWDSKPNTEAFF. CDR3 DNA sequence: TGCGCCACCAGATGGGACAGCAAACCGAACACTGAAGCTTTCTTT.

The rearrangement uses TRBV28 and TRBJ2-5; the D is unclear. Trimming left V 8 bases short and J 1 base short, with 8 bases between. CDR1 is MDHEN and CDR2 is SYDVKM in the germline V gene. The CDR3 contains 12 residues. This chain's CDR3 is CASLRSQETQYF. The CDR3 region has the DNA TGTGCCAGCCTTAGGAGCCAAGAGACCCAGTACTTC.

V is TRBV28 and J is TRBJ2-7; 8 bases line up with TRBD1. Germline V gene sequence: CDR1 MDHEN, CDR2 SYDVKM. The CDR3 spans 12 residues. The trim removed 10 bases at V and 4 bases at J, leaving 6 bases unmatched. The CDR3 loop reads CATRQGRYEQYF. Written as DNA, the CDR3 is TGTGCCACTCGACAGGGGCGATACGAGCAGTACTTC.

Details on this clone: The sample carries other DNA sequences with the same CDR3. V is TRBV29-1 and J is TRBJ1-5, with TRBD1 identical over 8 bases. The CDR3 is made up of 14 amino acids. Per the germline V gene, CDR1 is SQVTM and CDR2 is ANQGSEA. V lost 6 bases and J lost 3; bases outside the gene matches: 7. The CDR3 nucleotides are TGCAGCGTAGCCGGACAGGGTCCCAATCAGCCCCAGCATTTT. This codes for CSVAGQGPNQPQHF.

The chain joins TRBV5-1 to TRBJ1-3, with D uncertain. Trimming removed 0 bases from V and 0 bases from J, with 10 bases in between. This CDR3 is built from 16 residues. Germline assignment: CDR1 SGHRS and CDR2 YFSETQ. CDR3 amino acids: CASSLDVQGSGNTIYF. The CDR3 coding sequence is TGCGCCAGCAGCTTGGATGTTCAAGGCTCTGGAAACACCATATATTTT.

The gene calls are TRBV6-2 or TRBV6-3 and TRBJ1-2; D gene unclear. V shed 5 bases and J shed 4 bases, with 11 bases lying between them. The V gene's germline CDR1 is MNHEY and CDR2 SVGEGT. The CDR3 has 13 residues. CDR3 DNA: TGTGCCAGCAGTACCACAGCGAGCTATGGCTACACCTTC. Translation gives CASSTTASYGYTF.

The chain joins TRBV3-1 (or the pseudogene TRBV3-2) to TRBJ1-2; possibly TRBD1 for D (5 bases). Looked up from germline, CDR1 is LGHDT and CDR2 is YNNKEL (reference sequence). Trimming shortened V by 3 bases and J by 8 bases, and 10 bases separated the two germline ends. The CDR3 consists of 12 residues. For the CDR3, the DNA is TGTGCCAGCAGCCACGGGGGATCCGGCTACACCTTC. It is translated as CASSHGGSGYTF.

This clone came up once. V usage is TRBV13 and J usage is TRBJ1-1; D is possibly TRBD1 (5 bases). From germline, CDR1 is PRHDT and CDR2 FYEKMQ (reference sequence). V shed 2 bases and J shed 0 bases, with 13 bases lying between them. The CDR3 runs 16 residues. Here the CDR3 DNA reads TGTGCCAGCAGCTTACCGGCTGGGGGAATGAACACTGAAGCTTTCTTT. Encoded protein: CASSLPAGGMNTEAFF.

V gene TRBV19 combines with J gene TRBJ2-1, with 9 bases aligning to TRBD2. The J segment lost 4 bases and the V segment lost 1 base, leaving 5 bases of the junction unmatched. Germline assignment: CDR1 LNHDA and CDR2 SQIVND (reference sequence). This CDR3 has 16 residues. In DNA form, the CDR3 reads TGTGCCAGTAGTATAGCTGGCGGGAGGGCGTACAATGAGCAGTTCTTC. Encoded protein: CASSIAGGRAYNEQFF.

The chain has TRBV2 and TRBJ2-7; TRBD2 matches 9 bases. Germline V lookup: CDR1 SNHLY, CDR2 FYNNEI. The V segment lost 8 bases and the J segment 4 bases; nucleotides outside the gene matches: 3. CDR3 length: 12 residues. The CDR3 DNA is TGTGCCAGCGCCAGCGGGAGGTACGAGCAGTACTTC. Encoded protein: CASASGRYEQYF. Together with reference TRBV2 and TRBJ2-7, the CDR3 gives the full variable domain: EPEVTQTPSHQVTQMGQEVILRCVPISNHLYFYWYRQILGQKVEFLVSFYNNEISEKSEIFDDQFSVERPDGSNFTLKIRSTKLEDSAMYFCASASGRYEQYFGPGTRLTVT.

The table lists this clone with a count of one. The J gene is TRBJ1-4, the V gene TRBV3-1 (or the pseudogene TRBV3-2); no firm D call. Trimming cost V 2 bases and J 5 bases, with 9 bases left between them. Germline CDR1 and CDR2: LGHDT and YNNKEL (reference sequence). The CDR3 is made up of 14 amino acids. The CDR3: CASSQRGTNEKLFF. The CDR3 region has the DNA TGTGCCAGCAGCCAACGGGGTACCAATGAAAAACTGTTTTTT.

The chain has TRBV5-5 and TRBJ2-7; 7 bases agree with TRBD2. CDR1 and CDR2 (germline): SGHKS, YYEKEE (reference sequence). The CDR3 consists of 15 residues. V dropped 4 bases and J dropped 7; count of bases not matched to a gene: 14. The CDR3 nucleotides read TGTGCCAGCAGCCACCGCCACACGGGACTATCGGAGCAGTACTTC. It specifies CASSHRHTGLSEQYF.

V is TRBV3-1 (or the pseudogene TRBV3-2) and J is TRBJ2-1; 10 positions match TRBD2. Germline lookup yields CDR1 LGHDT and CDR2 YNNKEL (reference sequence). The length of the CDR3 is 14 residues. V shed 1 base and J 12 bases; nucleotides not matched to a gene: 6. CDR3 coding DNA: TGTGCCAGCAGCCAAGGGAAGCGGGAGGGCGGGCAGTTCTTC. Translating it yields CASSQGKREGGQFF.

The CDR3 here is CASSYSGQVNYGYTF. The CDR3 nucleotides are TGTGCCAGCAGTTACTCGGGGCAGGTGAATTATGGCTACACCTTC. V gene TRBV6-5 combines with J gene TRBJ1-2, with D possibly TRBD1 on 5 matching bases. Germline V gene lookup returns CDR1 MNHEY and CDR2 SVGAGI. The CDR3 loop spans 15 amino acids. The V end was cut by 0 bases, the J end by 5 bases, with 13 bases between.

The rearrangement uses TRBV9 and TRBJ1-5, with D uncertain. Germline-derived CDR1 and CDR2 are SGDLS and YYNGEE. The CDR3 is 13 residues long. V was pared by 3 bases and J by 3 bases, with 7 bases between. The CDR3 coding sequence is TGTGCCAGCAGCGCCGGTTACAATCAGCCCCAGCATTTT. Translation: CASSAGYNQPQHF.

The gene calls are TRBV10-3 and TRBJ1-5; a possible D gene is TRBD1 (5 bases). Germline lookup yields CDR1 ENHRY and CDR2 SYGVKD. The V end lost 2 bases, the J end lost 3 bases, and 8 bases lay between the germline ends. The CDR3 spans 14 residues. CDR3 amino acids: CAISEVGDNQPQHF. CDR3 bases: TGTGCCATCAGTGAGGTGGGGGACAATCAGCCCCAGCATTTT.